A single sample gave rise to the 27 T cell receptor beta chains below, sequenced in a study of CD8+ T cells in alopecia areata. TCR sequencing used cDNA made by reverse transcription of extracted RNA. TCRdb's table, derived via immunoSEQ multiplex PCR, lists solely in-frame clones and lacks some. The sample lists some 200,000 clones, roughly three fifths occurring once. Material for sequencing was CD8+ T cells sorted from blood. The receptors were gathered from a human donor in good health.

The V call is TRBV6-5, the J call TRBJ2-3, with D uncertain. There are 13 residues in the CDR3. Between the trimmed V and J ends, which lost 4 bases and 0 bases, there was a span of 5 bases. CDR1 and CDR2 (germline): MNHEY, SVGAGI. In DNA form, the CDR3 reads TGTGCCAGCAGTTCTGCTAGCACAGATACGCAGTATTTT. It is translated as CASSSASTDTQYF.

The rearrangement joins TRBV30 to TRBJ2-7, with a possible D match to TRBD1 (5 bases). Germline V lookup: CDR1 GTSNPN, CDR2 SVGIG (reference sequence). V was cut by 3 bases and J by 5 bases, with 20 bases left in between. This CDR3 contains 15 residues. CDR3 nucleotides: TGTGCCTGGAGCCTAGGAAGCCAGGGTCTAAACGAGCAGTACTTC. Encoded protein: CAWSLGSQGLNEQYF.

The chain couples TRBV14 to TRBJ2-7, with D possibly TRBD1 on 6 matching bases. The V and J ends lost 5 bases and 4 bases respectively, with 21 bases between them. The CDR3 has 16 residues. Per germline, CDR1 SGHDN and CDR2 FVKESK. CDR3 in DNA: TGTGCCAGCAGCGCGAGGACCGGACAGATTTCTTACGAGCAGTACTTC. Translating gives CASSARTGQISYEQYF.

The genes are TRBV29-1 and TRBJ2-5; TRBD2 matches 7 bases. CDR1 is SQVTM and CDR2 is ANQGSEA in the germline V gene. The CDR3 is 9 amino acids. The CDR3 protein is CTYPLAGYF. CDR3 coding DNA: TGCACCTATCCTTTAGCGGGGTACTTC.

For the CDR3, the DNA is TGTGCCAGCAGCCCTCAATTGACAGCTACCTACGAGCAGTACTTC. This gives the protein CASSPQLTATYEQYF. The chain carries TRBV13 and TRBJ2-7; a possible D gene is TRBD1 (5 bases). CDR1 PRHDT and CDR2 FYEKMQ come from the germline V gene (reference sequence). The CDR3 contains 15 residues. Trimming took 5 bases from V and 2 from J, leaving 16 bases between them.

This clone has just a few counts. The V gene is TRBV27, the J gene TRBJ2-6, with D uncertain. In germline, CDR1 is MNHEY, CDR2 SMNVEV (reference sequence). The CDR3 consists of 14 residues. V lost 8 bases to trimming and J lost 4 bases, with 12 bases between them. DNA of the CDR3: TGTGCCAGCCTTTCTCTATCGGGGGCCAACGTCCTGACTTTC. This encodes CASLSLSGANVLTF.

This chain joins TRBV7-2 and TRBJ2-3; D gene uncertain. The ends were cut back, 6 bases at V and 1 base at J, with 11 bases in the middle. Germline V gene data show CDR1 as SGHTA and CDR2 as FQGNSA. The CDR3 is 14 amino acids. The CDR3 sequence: CASSSYPGTDTQYF. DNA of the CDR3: TGTGCCAGCAGTTCATATCCAGGCACAGATACGCAGTATTTT. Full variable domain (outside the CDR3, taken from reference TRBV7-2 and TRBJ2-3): GAGVSQSPSNKVTEKGKDVELRCDPISGHTALYWYRQSLGQGLEFLIYFQGNSAPDKSGLPSDRFSAERTGGSVSTLTIQRTQQEDSAVYLCASSSYPGTDTQYFGPGTRLTVL.

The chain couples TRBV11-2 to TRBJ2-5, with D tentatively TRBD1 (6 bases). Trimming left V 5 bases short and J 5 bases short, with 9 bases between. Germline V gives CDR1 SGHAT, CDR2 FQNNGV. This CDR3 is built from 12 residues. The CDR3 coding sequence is TGTGCCAGCAGCACAGGGTGGGAGACCCAGTACTTC. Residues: CASSTGWETQYF.

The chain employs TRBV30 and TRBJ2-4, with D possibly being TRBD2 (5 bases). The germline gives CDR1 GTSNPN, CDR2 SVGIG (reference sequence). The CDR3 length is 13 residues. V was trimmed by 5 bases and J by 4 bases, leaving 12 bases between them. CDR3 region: CAWGDSGKNIQYF. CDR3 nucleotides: TGTGCCTGGGGAGACTCGGGAAAAAACATTCAGTACTTC.

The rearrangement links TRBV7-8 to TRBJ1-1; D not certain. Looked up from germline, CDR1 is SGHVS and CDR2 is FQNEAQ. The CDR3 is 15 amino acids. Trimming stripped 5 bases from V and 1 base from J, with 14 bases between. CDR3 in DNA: TGTGCCAGCAGCCTAACTCCCCGGGCGAACACTGAAGCTTTCTTT. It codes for CASSLTPRANTEAFF.

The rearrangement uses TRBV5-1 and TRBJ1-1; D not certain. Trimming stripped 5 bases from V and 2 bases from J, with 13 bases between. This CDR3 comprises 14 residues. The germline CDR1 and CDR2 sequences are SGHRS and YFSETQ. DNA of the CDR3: TGCGCCAGCAGTCGAGCATGGCTAAACACTGAAGCTTTCTTT. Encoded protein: CASSRAWLNTEAFF.

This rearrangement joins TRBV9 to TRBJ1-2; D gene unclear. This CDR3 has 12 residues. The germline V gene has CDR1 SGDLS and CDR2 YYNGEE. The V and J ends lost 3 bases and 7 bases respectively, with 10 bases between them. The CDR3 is CASSAVPGGYTF. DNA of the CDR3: TGTGCCAGCAGCGCGGTCCCGGGTGGCTACACCTTC. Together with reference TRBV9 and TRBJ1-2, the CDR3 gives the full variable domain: DSGVTQTPKHLITATGQRVTLRCSPRSGDLSVYWYQQSLDQGLQFLIQYYNGEERAKGNILERFSAQQFPDLHSELNLSSLELGDSALYFCASSAVPGGYTFGSGTRLTVV.

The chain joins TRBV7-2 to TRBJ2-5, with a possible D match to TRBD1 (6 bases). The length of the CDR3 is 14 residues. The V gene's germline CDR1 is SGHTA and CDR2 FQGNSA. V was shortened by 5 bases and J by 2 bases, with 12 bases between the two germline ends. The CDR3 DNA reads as TGTGCCAGCAGCGGAGCGACAGGTCAAGAGACCCAGTACTTC. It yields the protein CASSGATGQETQYF.

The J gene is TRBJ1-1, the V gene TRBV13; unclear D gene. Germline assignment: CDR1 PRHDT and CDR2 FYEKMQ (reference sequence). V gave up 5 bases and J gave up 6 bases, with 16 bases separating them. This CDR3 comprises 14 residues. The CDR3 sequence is CASSPSRTKAEAFF. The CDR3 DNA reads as TGTGCCAGCAGCCCGTCTAGGACCAAGGCTGAAGCTTTCTTT.

CDR3: CASSEGGHRSGESYEQYF. The CDR3, as DNA: TGTGCCAGCAGTGAAGGCGGACACAGGTCGGGGGAATCCTACGAGCAGTACTTC. The chain is built from TRBV2 and TRBJ2-7; D may be TRBD2 (6 bases). V was clipped by 1 base and J by 1 base, with 20 bases between them. Germline values: CDR1 SNHLY, CDR2 FYNNEI. The CDR3 is 18 amino acids. Combining the CDR3 with reference TRBV2 and TRBJ2-7 gives the whole variable domain EPEVTQTPSHQVTQMGQEVILRCVPISNHLYFYWYRQILGQKVEFLVSFYNNEISEKSEIFDDQFSVERPDGSNFTLKIRSTKLEDSAMYFCASSEGGHRSGESYEQYFGPGTRLTVT.

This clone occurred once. CDR3 sequence: CASSPYPSGKETQYF. The CDR3 DNA sequence: TGTGCCAGCAGTCCATACCCTAGCGGAAAAGAGACCCAGTACTTC. The chain carries TRBV27 and TRBJ2-5; TRBD2 matches at 7 bases. Germline loops: CDR1 MNHEY, CDR2 SMNVEV (reference sequence). Trimming took 5 bases from V and 3 from J; bases not matched to a gene: 9. The length of the CDR3 is 15 residues.

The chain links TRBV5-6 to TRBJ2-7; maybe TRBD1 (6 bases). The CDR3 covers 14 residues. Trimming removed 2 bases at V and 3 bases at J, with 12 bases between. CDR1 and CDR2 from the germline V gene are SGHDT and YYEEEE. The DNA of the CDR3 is TGTGCCAGCAGCTTAGGACAGCCGATCTACGAGCAGTACTTC. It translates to CASSLGQPIYEQYF.

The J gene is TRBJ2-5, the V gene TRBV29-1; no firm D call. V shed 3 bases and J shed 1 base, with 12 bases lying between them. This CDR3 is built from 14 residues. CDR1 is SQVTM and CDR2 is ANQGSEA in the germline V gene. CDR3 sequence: CSVEDEEIQETQYF. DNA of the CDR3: TGCAGCGTTGAGGACGAGGAAATCCAAGAGACCCAGTACTTC.

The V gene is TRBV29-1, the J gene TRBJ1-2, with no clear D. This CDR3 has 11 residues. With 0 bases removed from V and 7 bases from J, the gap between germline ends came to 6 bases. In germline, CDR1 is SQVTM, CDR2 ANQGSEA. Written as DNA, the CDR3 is TGCAGCGTTGAAGACAGGACTGGCTACACCTTC. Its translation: CSVEDRTGYTF.

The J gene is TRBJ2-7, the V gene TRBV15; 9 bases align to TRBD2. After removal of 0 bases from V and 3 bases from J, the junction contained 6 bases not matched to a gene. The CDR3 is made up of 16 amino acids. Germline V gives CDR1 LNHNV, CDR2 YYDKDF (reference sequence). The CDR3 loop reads CATSRDRLAGSYEQYF. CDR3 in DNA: TGTGCCACCAGCAGAGATCGGCTAGCGGGGAGCTACGAGCAGTACTTC.

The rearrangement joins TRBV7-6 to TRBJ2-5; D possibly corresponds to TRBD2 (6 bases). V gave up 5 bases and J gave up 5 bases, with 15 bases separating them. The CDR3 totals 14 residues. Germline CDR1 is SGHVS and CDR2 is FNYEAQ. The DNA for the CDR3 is TGTGCCAGCAGCCTAAACCCCCGGGGGGAGACCCAGTACTTC. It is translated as CASSLNPRGETQYF.

The CDR3, as DNA: TGTGCCAGCACCCCGAGGGGGGGGGTTTACGAGCAGTACTTC. This translates into CASTPRGGVYEQYF. The chain couples TRBV27 to TRBJ2-7; perhaps TRBD2 as D (7 bases). The CDR3 is 14 amino acids. The germline V gene has CDR1 MNHEY and CDR2 SMNVEV (reference sequence). V gave up 7 bases and J gave up 4 bases, with 17 bases separating them.

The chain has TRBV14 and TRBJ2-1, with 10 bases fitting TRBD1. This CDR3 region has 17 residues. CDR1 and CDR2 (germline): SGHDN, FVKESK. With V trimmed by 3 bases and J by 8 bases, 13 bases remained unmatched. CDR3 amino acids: CASSQDFGTGVVDEQFF. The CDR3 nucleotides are TGTGCCAGCAGCCAGGACTTCGGGACAGGGGTAGTGGATGAGCAGTTCTTC.

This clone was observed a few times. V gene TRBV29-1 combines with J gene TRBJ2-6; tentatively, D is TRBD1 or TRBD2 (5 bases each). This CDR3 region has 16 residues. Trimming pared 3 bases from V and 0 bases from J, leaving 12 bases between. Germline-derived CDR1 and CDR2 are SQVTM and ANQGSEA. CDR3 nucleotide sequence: TGCAGCGTTGAGGGGGTTGGTAGCTCTGGGGCCAACGTCCTGACTTTC. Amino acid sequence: CSVEGVGSSGANVLTF.

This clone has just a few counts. For the CDR3, the DNA is TGTGCCAGCTCACCACCGGACTGGACGTATGGCTACACCTTC. It encodes CASSPPDWTYGYTF. The rearrangement joins TRBV18 to TRBJ1-2; no definite D call. CDR1 and CDR2 (germline): KGHSH, LQKENI. V gave up 0 bases and J gave up 5 bases, with 10 bases separating them. The CDR3 runs to 14 residues. Together with reference TRBV18 and TRBJ1-2, the CDR3 gives the full variable domain: NAGVMQNPRHLVRRRGQEARLRCSPMKGHSHVYWYRQLPEEGLKFMVYLQKENIIDESGMPKERFSAEFPKEGPSILRIQQVVRGDSAAYFCASSPPDWTYGYTFGSGTRLTVV.

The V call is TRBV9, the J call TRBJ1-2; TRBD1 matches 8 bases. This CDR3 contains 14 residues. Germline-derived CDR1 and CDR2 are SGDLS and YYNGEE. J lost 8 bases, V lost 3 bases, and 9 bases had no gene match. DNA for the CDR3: TGTGCCAGCAGCGGGCAGGGGGCTAGTGGAGGCTACACCTTC. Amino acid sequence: CASSGQGASGGYTF.

CDR3 region: CASSSRDGTYEQYF. As DNA, the CDR3 is TGTGCCAGCAGCTCCCGGGACGGAACCTACGAGCAGTACTTC. This chain links TRBV5-4 with TRBJ2-7; possibly TRBD1 or TRBD2 for D (5 bases each). There are 14 residues in the CDR3. V lost 3 bases, J lost 2 bases, and 12 bases lay in between. Looked up from germline, CDR1 is SGHNT and CDR2 is YYREEE (reference sequence). Drawing the rest from reference TRBV5-4 and TRBJ2-7, the complete variable domain is ETGVTQSPTHLIKTRGQQVTLRCSSQSGHNTVSWYQQALGQGPQFIFQYYREEENGRGNFPPRFSGLQFPNYSSELNVNALELDDSALYLCASSSRDGTYEQYFGPGTRLTVT.